This T cell receptor beta chain stems from a study of blood T cell repertoires in COVID-19. Study context: Both acute and convalescent COVID-19 samples were obtained from the United States, Italy and Spain. The analysed material was cDNA or gDNA that came from T cells, B-cell-depleted T cells, or PBMCs.

Clones were read by immunoSEQ multiplex PCR, and TCRdb kept only the in-frame ones, dropping some. Altogether 250,000 to 300,000 clones are present, around 87% being singletons, with the ten largest covering about 3.6%. CDR1 is GTSNPN, CDR2 SVGIG, per germline (reference sequence). The CDR3 loop spans 13 amino acids. V lost 3 bases and J lost 0, with 6 bases in between. The sample taken for sequencing was peripheral blood. This TCR came from a man aged 18 to 29 with active or convalescent COVID-19. This chain joins TRBV30 and TRBJ1-3, with a tentative D call TRBD1 (5 bases). As DNA, the CDR3 is TGTGCCTGGAGGACAGTCTCTGGAAACACCATATATTTT. Amino acids: CAWRTVSGNTIYF.